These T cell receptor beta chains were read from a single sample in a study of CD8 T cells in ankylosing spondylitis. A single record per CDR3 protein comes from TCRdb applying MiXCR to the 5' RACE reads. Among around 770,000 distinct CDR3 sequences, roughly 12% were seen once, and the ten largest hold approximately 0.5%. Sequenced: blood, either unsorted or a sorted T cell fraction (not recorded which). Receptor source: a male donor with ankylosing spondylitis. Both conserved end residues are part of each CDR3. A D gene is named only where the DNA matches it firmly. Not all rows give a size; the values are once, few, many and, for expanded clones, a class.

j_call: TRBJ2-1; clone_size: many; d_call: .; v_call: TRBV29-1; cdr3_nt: TGCAGCGTTGACGTACGCGGGCAAACTCTCAATGAGCAGTTCTTC; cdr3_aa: CSVDVRGQTLNEQFF
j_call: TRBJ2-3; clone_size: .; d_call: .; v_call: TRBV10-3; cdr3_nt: TGTGCCAGTCGACGGAGCGATACGCAGTATTTT; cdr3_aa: CASRRSDTQYF
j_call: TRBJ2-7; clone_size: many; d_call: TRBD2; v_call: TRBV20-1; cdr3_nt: TGCAGTGCCAAGAGGCGAGGGCTAGCGGGGATGGTCGAGCAGTACTTC; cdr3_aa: CSAKRRGLAGMVEQYF
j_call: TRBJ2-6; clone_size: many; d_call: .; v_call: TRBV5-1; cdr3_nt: TGCGCCAGCATGGAAGCTGGGGCCAACGTCCTGACTTTC; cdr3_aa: CASMEAGANVLTF
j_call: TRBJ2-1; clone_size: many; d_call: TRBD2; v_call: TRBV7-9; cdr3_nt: TGTGCCAGCAGCCTAGCGGGCGGGAGGGCGAACAATGAGCAGTTCTTC; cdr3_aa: CASSLAGGRANNEQFF
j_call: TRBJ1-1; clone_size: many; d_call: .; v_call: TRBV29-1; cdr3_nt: TGCAGCGCCCAGACTCCCCTGGGAGCTTTCTTT; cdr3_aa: CSAQTPLGAFF
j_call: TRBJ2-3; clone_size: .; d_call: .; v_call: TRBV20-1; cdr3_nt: TGCAGTGCTAGCGCTAGTAGCACAGATACGCAGTATTTT; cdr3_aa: CSASASSTDTQYF
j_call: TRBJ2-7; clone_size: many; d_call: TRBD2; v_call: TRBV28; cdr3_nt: TGTGCCAGCAGTTTATGGGGGGGGGCCTACGAGCAGTACTTC; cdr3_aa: CASSLWGGAYEQYF
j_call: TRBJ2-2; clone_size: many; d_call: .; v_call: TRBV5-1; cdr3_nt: TGCGCCAGCAGCTCCGGGACCCGTTCAGGGGAGCTGTTTTTT; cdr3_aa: CASSSGTRSGELFF
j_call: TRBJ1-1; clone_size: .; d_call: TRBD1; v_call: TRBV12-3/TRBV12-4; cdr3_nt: TGTGCCAGCAGAACCTTCGGGACAGACACTGAAGCTTTCTTT; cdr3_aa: CASRTFGTDTEAFF
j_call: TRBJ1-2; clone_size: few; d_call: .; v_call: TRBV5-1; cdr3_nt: TGCGCCACCAGAAGCGTTACAGGGCTGATCGGCTACACCTTC; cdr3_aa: CATRSVTGLIGYTF
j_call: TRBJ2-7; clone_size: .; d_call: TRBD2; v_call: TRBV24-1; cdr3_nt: TGTGCCACCAGTGATCCGGGGGGGCCTACCTACGAGCAGTACTTC; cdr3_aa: CATSDPGGPTYEQYF
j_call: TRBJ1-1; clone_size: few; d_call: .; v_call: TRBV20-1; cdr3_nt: TGCAGTGCTTTTTCTCCCACAGGGAGTGGTGAAGCTTTCTTT; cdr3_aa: CSAFSPTGSGEAFF
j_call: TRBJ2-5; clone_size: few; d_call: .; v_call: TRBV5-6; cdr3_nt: TGTGCCAGCAGCTTTCAGGCAGTAGAGACCCAGTACTTC; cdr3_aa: CASSFQAVETQYF
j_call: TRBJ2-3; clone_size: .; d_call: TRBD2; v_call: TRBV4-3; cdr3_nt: TGCGCCAGCAGCCTTTCCCCCGCTAGCGGCGAGGCAGATACGCAGTATTTT; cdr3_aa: CASSLSPASGEADTQYF
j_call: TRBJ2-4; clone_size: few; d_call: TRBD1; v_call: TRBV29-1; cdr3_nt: TGCAGCGCCCGGGACAGCGCCAAAAACATTCAGTACTTC; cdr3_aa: CSARDSAKNIQYF
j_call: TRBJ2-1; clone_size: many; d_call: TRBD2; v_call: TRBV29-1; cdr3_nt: TGCAGCGTCCTTAGCGGGGGCAATGAGCAGTTCTTC; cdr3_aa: CSVLSGGNEQFF
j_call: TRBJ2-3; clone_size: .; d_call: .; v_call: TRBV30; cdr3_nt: TGTGCCTGGAGTGTAGGGGCAGTCGATAATACGCAGTATTTT; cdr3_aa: CAWSVGAVDNTQYF
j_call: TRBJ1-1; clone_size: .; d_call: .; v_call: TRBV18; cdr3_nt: TGTGCCAGCTCCTTCGAGCAGACTGAAGCTTTCTTT; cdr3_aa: CASSFEQTEAFF
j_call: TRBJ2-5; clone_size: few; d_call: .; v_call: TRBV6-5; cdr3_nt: TGTGCCAGCAGTTATATGCTAGGGAGCGGTCCCGAAGAGACCCAGTACTTC; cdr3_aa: CASSYMLGSGPEETQYF
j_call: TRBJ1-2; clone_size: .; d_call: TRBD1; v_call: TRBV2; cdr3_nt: TGTGCCAGCAGGGGACAGGGGGGCAACTATGGCTACACCTTC; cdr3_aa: CASRGQGGNYGYTF
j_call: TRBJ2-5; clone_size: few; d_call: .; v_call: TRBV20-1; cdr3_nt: TGCAGTGCTACGAGATCCCCAGGGAAAGAGACCCAGTACTTC; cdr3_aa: CSATRSPGKETQYF
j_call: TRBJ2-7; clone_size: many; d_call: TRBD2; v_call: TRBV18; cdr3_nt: TGTGCCAGCTCACCACCGGGGGGGTCCTACGAGCAGTACTTC; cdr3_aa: CASSPPGGSYEQYF
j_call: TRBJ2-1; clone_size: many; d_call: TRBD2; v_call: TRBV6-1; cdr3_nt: TGTGCCAGCACCACTAGCGGGGGGGCCCTTGAGCAGTTCTTC; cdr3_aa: CASTTSGGALEQFF
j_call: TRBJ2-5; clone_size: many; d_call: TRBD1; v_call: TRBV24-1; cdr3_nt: TGTGCCACCAGTGGTACTAGGACAGGGGCAAGGGAGACCCAGTACTTC; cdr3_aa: CATSGTRTGARETQYF
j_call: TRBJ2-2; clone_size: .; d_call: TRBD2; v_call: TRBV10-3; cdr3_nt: TGTGCCATCACCGGGAGGGGGGCAGGCGGGGAGCTGTTTTTT; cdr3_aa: CAITGRGAGGELFF
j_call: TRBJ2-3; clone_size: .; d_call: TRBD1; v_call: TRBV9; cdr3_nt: TGTGCCAGCAGCGTAGACCCCGGGACAGGGATGCCAGATACGCAGTATTTT; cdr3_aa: CASSVDPGTGMPDTQYF
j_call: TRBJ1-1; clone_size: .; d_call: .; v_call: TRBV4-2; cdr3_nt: TGTGCCAGCAGCCAAGATGGTAAGGGTTTTGAAGCTTTCTTT; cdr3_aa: CASSQDGKGFEAFF
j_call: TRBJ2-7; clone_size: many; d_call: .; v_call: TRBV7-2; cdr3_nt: TGTGCCAGCAGCCGGTCGACAAGTACCTACGAGCAGTACTTC; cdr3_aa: CASSRSTSTYEQYF
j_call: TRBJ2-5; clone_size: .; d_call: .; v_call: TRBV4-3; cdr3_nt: TGCGCCAGCAGCCAAGATGCACAGCTCCAAGAGACCCAGTACTTC; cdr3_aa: CASSQDAQLQETQYF
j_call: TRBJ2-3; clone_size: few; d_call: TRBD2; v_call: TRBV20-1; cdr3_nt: TGCAGTGCTCGCGGACTAGCGGCCACAGATACGCAGTATTTT; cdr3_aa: CSARGLAATDTQYF
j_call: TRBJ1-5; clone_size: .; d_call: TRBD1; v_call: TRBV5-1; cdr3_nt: TGCGCCAGCAGCTCCGACAGGGCCGGTCAGCCCCAGCATTTT; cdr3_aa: CASSSDRAGQPQHF
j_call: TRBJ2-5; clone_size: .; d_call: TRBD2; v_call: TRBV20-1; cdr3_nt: TGCAGTGCTTCCCCTCTAAGACTAGCGGGAGGGCTGGGAGAGACCCAGTACTTC; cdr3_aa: CSASPLRLAGGLGETQYF
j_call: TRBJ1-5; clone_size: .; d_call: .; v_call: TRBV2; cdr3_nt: TGTTGGGGGGTTAGCAATCAGCCCCAGCATTTT; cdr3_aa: CWGVSNQPQHF
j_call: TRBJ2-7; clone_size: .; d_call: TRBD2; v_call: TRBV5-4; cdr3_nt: TGTGCCAGCAGCTCGGGACTAGGCCTCTCCTACGAGCAGTACTTC; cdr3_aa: CASSSGLGLSYEQYF
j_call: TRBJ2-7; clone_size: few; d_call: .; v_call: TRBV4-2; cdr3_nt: TGTGCCAGCAGCCAAGACGGAGTGCTAGCCGGTTACTTC; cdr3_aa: CASSQDGVLAGYF
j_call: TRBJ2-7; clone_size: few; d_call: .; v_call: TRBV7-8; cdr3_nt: TGTGCCAGCAGCTTAAGTACCAGGTCGTACGAGCAGTACTTC; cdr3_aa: CASSLSTRSYEQYF
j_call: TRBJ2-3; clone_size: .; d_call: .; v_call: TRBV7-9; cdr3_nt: TGTGCCAGCAGCTTACGACGGCTCACAGATACGCAGTATTTT; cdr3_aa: CASSLRRLTDTQYF
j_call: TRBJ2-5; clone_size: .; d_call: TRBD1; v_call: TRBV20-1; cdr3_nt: TGCAGTGCTAGTGACCGAGGACAGGGGCGGACGAACCAGTACTTC; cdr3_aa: CSASDRGQGRTNQYF
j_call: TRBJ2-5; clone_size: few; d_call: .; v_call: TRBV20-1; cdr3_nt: TGCAGTGCCCTCAGCACACAAAAAGAGACCCAGTACTTC; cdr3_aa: CSALSTQKETQYF
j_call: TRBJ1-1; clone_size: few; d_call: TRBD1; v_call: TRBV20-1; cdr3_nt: TGCAGTGCTCTAAAGGACAGGGCTACTGAAGCTTTCTTT; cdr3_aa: CSALKDRATEAFF
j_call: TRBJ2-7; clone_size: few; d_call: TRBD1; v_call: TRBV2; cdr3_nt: TGTGCCAGCAGGCCTGACAGGGGGCTGTCCTACGAGCAGTACTTC; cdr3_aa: CASRPDRGLSYEQYF
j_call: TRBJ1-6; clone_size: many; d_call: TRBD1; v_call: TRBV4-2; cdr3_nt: TGTGCCAGCAGCCAAGAGGGGGGACAGGGGGCTACTGCACCCCTCCACTTT; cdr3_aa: CASSQEGGQGATAPLHF
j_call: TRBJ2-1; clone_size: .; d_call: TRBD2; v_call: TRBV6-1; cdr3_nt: TGTGCCAGCAGAGCGGGGCCGGGGCGCTCCTACAATGAGCAGTTCTTC; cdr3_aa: CASRAGPGRSYNEQFF
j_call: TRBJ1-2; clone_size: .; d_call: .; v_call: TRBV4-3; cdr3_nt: TGCGCCAGCAGCCTCGAGTGGCAGGGTGGATATGGCTACACCTTC; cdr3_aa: CASSLEWQGGYGYTF
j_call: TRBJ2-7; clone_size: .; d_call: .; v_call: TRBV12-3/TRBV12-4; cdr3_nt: TGTGCCAGCAGTTCGGCGAGAGGTACCTACGAGCAGTACTTC; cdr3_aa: CASSSARGTYEQYF
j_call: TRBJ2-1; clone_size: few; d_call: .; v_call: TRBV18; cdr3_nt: TGTGCCAGCTCATTATATGGGGAGGTAGAGTTCTTC; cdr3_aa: CASSLYGEVEFF
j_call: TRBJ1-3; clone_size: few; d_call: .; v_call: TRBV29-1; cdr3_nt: TGCAGCGTTGTGGATTCTGGAAACACCATATATTTT; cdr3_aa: CSVVDSGNTIYF
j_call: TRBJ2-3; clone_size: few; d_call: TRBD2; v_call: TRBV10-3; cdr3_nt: TGTGCCATCAGGGCAGCAAACTACACAGCGGGAGGCAGATATACGCAGTATTTT; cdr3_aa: CAIRAANYTAGGRYTQYF
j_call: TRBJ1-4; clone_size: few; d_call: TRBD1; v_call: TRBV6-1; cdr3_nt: TGTGCCAGCAGTGATCGGGGCGACAGGGGTTTTGGAAAACTGTTTTTT; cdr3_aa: CASSDRGDRGFGKLFF
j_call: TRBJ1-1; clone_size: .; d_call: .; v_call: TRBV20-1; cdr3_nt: TGCAGTGCCCGGAGTTGGGACACTGAAGCTTTCTTT; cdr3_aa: CSARSWDTEAFF
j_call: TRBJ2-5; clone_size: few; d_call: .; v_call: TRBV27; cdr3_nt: TGTGCCAGCAGTTCCGTTTGGGGGGCGGCACAAGAGACCCAGTACTTC; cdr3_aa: CASSSVWGAAQETQYF
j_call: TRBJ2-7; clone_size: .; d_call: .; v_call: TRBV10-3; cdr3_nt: TGTGCCATCAGTGAGGAAGGGGTCAAGCAGTACTTC; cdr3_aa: CAISEEGVKQYF
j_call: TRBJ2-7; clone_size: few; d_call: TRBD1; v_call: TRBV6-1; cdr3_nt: TGTGCCAGCAGCCCCCCACCGGGACAGGCGATCTCCTACGAGCAGTACTTC; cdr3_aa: CASSPPPGQAISYEQYF
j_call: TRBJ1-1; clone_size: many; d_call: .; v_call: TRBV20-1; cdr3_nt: TGCAGTGCTAGGCCTCACGGTGAAGCTTTCTTT; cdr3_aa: CSARPHGEAFF
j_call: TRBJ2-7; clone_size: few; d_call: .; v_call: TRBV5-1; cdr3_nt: TGCGCCAGCAGCTCACAGGGAGCTCAAAACGAGCAGTACTTC; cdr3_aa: CASSSQGAQNEQYF
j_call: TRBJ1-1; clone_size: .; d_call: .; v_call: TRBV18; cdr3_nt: TGTGCCAGCTCGCTAGAATTACAGGGAACTGAAGCTTTCTTT; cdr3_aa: CASSLELQGTEAFF